This is a list of T cell receptor beta chains from one sample in a study of beta chain features in type 1 diabetes. Some clones are missing from TCRdb's copy, which holds only in-frame ones; the method was immunoSEQ multiplex PCR. The sample records approximately 250,000 clones, over 12% being singletons. What was sequenced was naive CD4+ T cells from blood. Receptors were obtained from a woman between 35 and 50 years old in good health. CDR3s include the opening cysteine and the closing phenylalanine or tryptophan. A D gene is named only where the DNA matches it firmly. Only some rows state a clone size, as once, few, many or a class for expanded clones.

v_gene	abundance	d_gene	j_gene	CDR3nt	CDR3aa
TRBV21-1	few	.	TRBJ2-7	TGTGCCAGCAGCATAAAGTCCCTATTAGCACCCCTAGGTCGCTACGAGCAGTACTTC	CASSIKSLLAPLGRYEQYF
TRBV7-9	few	.	TRBJ1-1	TGTGCCAGCAGCTTAGGGGACAATGAAGCTTTCTTT	CASSLGDNEAFF
TRBV7-2	few	.	TRBJ2-7	TGTGCCAGCAGCTTAAGCAGGGGATCCTACGAGCAGTACTTC	CASSLSRGSYEQYF
TRBV5-1	.	.	TRBJ1-4	TGCGCCAGCAGCTTGTCGCTACCTGCAACTAATGAAAAACTGTTTTTT	CASSLSLPATNEKLFF
TRBV5-4	.	.	TRBJ2-7	TGTGCCAGCAGCTTGGCCGACGAGCAGTACTTC	CASSLADEQYF
TRBV5-5	few	.	TRBJ2-5	TGTGCCAGCAGCCCGGGGGTCCAAGAGACCCAGTACTTC	CASSPGVQETQYF
TRBV5-1	.	.	TRBJ2-1	TGCGCCAGCAGCTTGCGCAGGGCCCATGAGCAGTTCTTC	CASSLRRAHEQFF
TRBV15	.	.	TRBJ2-5	TGTGCCACCAGCAGAACCGCCGGACGAGGGCAAGAGACCCAGTACTTC	CATSRTAGRGQETQYF
TRBV27	.	TRBD2	TRBJ2-1	TGTGCCAGCAGAACCGGACCCCAACTAGCGGGGGGTTACAATGAGCAGTTCTTC	CASRTGPQLAGGYNEQFF
TRBV2	few	.	TRBJ1-4	TGTGCCAGCAGTTCCGGGACTCATAATGAAAAACTGTTTTTT	CASSSGTHNEKLFF
TRBV11-3	few	TRBD1	TRBJ2-7	TGTGCCAGCAGCTTGGGCAGGGGGACCTACGAGCAGTACTTC	CASSLGRGTYEQYF
TRBV4-3	.	TRBD1	TRBJ1-1	TGCGCCAGCAGACCGACAGGGGTCGTCCAGAACACTGAAGCTTTCTTT	CASRPTGVVQNTEAFF
TRBV7-2	.	.	TRBJ2-7	TGTGCCAGCAGCTTGGACAGTCCCTACGAGCAGTACTTC	CASSLDSPYEQYF
TRBV20-1	.	.	TRBJ2-1	TGCAGTGCCCTCCACAATGAGCAGTTCTTC	CSALHNEQFF
TRBV2	.	.	TRBJ1-4	TGTGCCAGCAGTAATGGGGGGGTATCTAATGAAAAACTGTTTTTT	CASSNGGVSNEKLFF
TRBV7-6	few	.	TRBJ2-5	TGTGCCAGCAGCTTAGTCGGGGGTGGAGAGACCCAGTACTTC	CASSLVGGGETQYF
TRBV7-6	few	.	TRBJ1-6	TGTGCCAGCAGCTTAGTGCCTGAGTTTTCACCCCTCCACTTT	CASSLVPEFSPLHF
TRBV5-4	few	TRBD1	TRBJ2-7	TGTGCCAGCAGCCGCCCGGGACAGGGTTACGAGCAGTACTTC	CASSRPGQGYEQYF
TRBV6-5	.	TRBD1	TRBJ1-5	TGTGCCAGCAGTTACTCGGGACAGGTCGGTCAGCCCCAGCATTTT	CASSYSGQVGQPQHF
TRBV4-1	few	.	TRBJ1-1	TGCGCCAGCAGCCAAGAGGCGAGGGCGGAAGCTTTCTTT	CASSQEARAEAFF
TRBV9	.	.	TRBJ1-5	TGTGCCAGCAGCGTAGGGGGGGGGAATCAGCCCCAGCATTTT	CASSVGGGNQPQHF
TRBV12-5	few	.	TRBJ1-1	TGTGCTAGTGGTCACCGGAGGCCCACTGAAGCTTTCTTT	CASGHRRPTEAFF
TRBV11-2	.	TRBD1	TRBJ2-7	TGTGCCAGCAGCCAGGACAGGGTGGCAGGGGAGCAGTACTTC	CASSQDRVAGEQYF
TRBV9	few	TRBD1	TRBJ2-2	TGTGCCAGCAGCGCCCGATTCCCGGGACAGGGAACCGGGGAGCTGTTTTTT	CASSARFPGQGTGELFF